This TCR beta chain was sequenced in a study of neurological immune-mediated disorders. Overall study results and limits: It was the repertoires of 18 of 34 multiple sclerosis patients that phylogenetic grouping placed in one related-CDR3 cluster, which is a possible signature. For the multiple sclerosis repertoire cluster, an association with any clinical or MRI feature was absent.

This clonotype came up many times. Its antigen remains unknown. In TCRdb, the 5' RACE reads were re-called with MiXCR into one record per CDR3 protein. The data show around 130,000 distinct CDR3 sequences, roughly 3.2% seen once. The CDR3 has 16 amino acids. Trimming shortened V by 0 bases and J by 0 bases, and 14 bases separated the two germline ends. Germline lookup yields CDR1 DFQATT and CDR2 SNEGSKA (reference sequence). This receptor was taken from a woman in her twenties or thirties with multiple sclerosis. The chain is built from TRBV20-1 and TRBJ1-1; no firm D call. Sequenced material: PBMCs. The CDR3 DNA is TGCAGTGCTAGAGATTTTGGTGTGAAAGTGAACACTGAAGCTTTCTTT. Its translation is CSARDFGVKVNTEAFF.